This T cell receptor (beta chain) was obtained from a study of blood T cells in healthy people across ages. Turning to the study itself: About one barcoded TCR beta cDNA was captured per two T cells.

The study, taken as a whole, reports: Estimates drawn from one million T cells were deemed to understate diversity. While age rose, TCR beta diversity per million T cells dropped in a roughly linear way.

Then a second PCR, running roughly 7 to 11 cycles, was carried out with a sample-barcoded 5' primer and a J-beta primer mix. In TCRdb, the 5' RACE reads were re-called with MiXCR into one record per CDR3 protein. The sample yields about 590,000 distinct CDR3 sequences, 25% to 30% seen once. The CDR3 covers 15 residues. Germline loops: CDR1 SGHDT, CDR2 YYEEEE. V shed 2 bases and J shed 4 bases, with 14 bases lying between them. This clonotype was recorded at least ten times. Its matching antigen is unknown. Extraction of total RNA produced a minimum of 5 micrograms from each sample. The chain combines TRBV5-6 with TRBJ2-3, with D possibly being TRBD2 (6 bases). The receptor was derived from a woman over 75 in good health. The sample taken for sequencing was blood. Here the CDR3 reads CASSLDPGVADTQYF. The CDR3 DNA is TGTGCCAGCAGCTTAGACCCGGGGGTGGCAGATACGCAGTATTTT.